These T cell receptor beta chains were read from a single sample in a study of cytomegalovirus exposure and HLA in healthy donors. Using immunoSEQ multiplex PCR, the repertoire was profiled, and TCRdb retains in-frame clones only, with some absent. The sample is made up of about 90,000 clones, and the top ten hold under 4.5% of it. The sample comprised PBMCs. The receptors originated from a woman in her 30s in good health and CMV-seronegative. The CDR3 runs from the conserved cysteine through the conserved F or W. Each record gives: J gene, V gene, CDR3 length, CDR3 protein.

J: TRBJ2-5; V: TRBV10-2; length: 14; CDR3: CASSESARSETQYF
J: TRBJ2-6; V: TRBV5-1; length: 17; CDR3: CASSTGGGFSGANVLTF
J: TRBJ1-2; V: TRBV11-2; length: 19; CDR3: CASRSVLPDRPQGNYGYTF
J: TRBJ2-7; V: TRBV6-1; length: 16; CDR3: CASSEDAGLWAYEQYF
J: TRBJ2-7; V: TRBV7-9; length: 13; CDR3: CASSPPAALGQYF
J: TRBJ2-7; V: TRBV5-1; length: 13; CDR3: CASSEGDSYEQYF
J: TRBJ2-1; V: TRBV10-3; length: 15; CDR3: CAISELRAEYNEQFF
J: TRBJ1-4; V: TRBV19; length: 14; CDR3: CASSIRTGVEKLFF
J: TRBJ2-7; V: TRBV9; length: 14; CDR3: CASSVEGQGGEQYF
J: TRBJ2-2; V: TRBV12-5; length: 17; CDR3: CASGFTPDTSDTGELFF
J: TRBJ2-3; V: TRBV5-1; length: 16; CDR3: CASSFRVAGGTDTQYF
J: TRBJ2-7; V: TRBV19; length: 16; CDR3: CASSRRDSGVYYEQYF
J: TRBJ2-7; V: TRBV19; length: 14; CDR3: CASSPGLAGGEQYF
J: TRBJ1-6; V: TRBV28; length: 15; CDR3: CASSDRGPWYSPLHF
J: TRBJ2-1; V: TRBV5-6; length: 15; CDR3: CASSLSGGYFNEQFF
J: TRBJ1-5; V: TRBV9; length: 14; CDR3: CASSRGDSNQPQHF
J: TRBJ2-5; V: TRBV5-1; length: 14; CDR3: CASSLTSGGETQYF
J: TRBJ2-7; V: TRBV7-6; length: 13; CDR3: CASSLDRSAEQYF
J: TRBJ2-7; V: TRBV19; length: 17; CDR3: CASSTTPLTGGPSEQYF
J: TRBJ2-1; V: TRBV10-3; length: 17; CDR3: CAISEVRTGGPYNEQFF
J: TRBJ1-3; V: TRBV28; length: 17; CDR3: CASRSIRDSILGNTIYF
J: TRBJ1-1; V: TRBV15; length: 14; CDR3: CATSRDRAITEAFF
J: TRBJ2-7; V: TRBV7-8; length: 15; CDR3: CASSHSGSSSYEQYF
J: TRBJ1-4; V: TRBV5-1; length: 14; CDR3: CASSLGGGDEKLFF
J: TRBJ2-2; V: TRBV9; length: 19; CDR3: CASSVASRDRRANTGELFF
J: TRBJ2-7; V: TRBV13; length: 13; CDR3: CASSFGISYEQYF
J: TRBJ1-1; V: TRBV2; length: 14; CDR3: CASRYQGKDTEAFF
J: TRBJ2-2; V: TRBV19; length: 15; CDR3: CASRSGILGTGELFF
J: TRBJ1-5; V: TRBV28; length: 17; CDR3: CASSHLISTPGNQPQHF
J: TRBJ1-1; V: TRBV19; length: 14; CDR3: CASSVQGTNTEAFF
J: TRBJ2-5; V: TRBV4-1; length: 16; CDR3: CASSQGTSGLQETQYF
J: TRBJ1-4; V: TRBV11-2; length: 15; CDR3: CASRLEGATNEKLFF
J: TRBJ2-1; V: TRBV4-1; length: 11; CDR3: CASSEGDEQFF
J: TRBJ2-1; V: TRBV27; length: 14; CDR3: CASRMGGVNNEQFF
J: TRBJ1-5; V: TRBV19; length: 15; CDR3: CASTRTAPGNQPQHF
J: TRBJ2-7; V: TRBV29-1; length: 13; CDR3: CSVALAGGGEQYF
J: TRBJ1-5; V: TRBV28; length: 15; CDR3: CASSLSLVSNQPQHF
J: TRBJ2-4; V: TRBV9; length: 12; CDR3: CAISVGKNIQYF
J: TRBJ2-7; V: TRBV5-1; length: 17; CDR3: CASSLERGGTLVDEQYF
J: TRBJ2-2; V: TRBV7-9; length: 14; CDR3: CASSFQGGTGELFF
J: TRBJ2-1; V: TRBV7-9; length: 14; CDR3: CASRPGDLNNEQFF
J: TRBJ2-2; V: TRBV5-4; length: 16; CDR3: CASSLGGTGGTGELFF
J: TRBJ1-3; V: TRBV19; length: 16; CDR3: CASSIRTGEAGNTIYF
J: TRBJ2-3; V: TRBV9; length: 18; CDR3: CASSATPYRDRGTDTQYF
J: TRBJ2-5; V: TRBV28; length: 12; CDR3: CASSRDSKTQYF
J: TRBJ1-1; V: TRBV2; length: 11; CDR3: CASILVTEAFF
J: TRBJ1-1; V: TRBV5-4; length: 13; CDR3: CASSLVGQQEAFF
J: TRBJ1-3; V: TRBV9; length: 15; CDR3: CASSPLRGSGNTIYF
J: TRBJ2-7; V: TRBV9; length: 13; CDR3: CASSVDLYYEQYF
J: TRBJ2-7; V: TRBV7-2; length: 15; CDR3: CASSLDGWTAYEQYF
J: TRBJ2-1; V: TRBV7-7; length: 15; CDR3: CATKPSGTNRNEQFF
J: TRBJ2-1; V: TRBV13; length: 13; CDR3: CAAPGLVGNEQFF
J: TRBJ2-6; V: TRBV6-6; length: 14; CDR3: CASRSGSGANVLTF
J: TRBJ1-5; V: TRBV7-3; length: 14; CDR3: CASSGGGSNQPQHF
J: TRBJ1-2; V: TRBV28; length: 13; CDR3: CASRTGQHYGYTF
J: TRBJ2-1; V: TRBV10-3; length: 15; CDR3: CATSGAASSYNEQFF
J: TRBJ2-7; V: TRBV9; length: 15; CDR3: CASSVGTGGIYEQYF